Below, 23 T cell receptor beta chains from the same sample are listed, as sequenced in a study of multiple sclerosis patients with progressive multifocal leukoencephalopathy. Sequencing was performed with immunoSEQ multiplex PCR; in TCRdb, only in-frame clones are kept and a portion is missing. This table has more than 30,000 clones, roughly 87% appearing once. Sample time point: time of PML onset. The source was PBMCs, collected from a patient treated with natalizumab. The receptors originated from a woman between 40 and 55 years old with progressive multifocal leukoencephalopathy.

The CDR3 loop is CASSSSTGGNEQFF. The CDR3 coding sequence is TGTGCCAGCAGCTCCTCGACGGGAGGCAATGAGCAGTTCTTC. The rearrangement uses TRBV11-1 and TRBJ2-1; TRBD2 aligns across 7 bases. This CDR3 region has 14 residues. Germline trimming cut 4 bases from V and 6 bases from J; bases unmatched to any gene: 6. CDR1 is SGHAT, CDR2 FQDESV, per germline (reference sequence). Based on the CDR3 plus reference TRBV11-1 and TRBJ2-1, the full variable domain is EAEVAQSPRYKITEKSQAVAFWCDPISGHATLYWYRQILGQGPELLVQFQDESVVDDSQLPKDRFSAERLKGVDSTLKIQPAELGDSAMYLCASSSSTGGNEQFFGPGTRLTVL.

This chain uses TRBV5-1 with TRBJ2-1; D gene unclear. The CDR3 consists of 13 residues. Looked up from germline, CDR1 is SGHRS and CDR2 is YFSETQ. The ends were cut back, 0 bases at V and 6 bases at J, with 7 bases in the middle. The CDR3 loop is CASSLGASNEQFF. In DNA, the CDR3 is TGCGCCAGCAGCTTGGGGGCTAGCAATGAGCAGTTCTTC.

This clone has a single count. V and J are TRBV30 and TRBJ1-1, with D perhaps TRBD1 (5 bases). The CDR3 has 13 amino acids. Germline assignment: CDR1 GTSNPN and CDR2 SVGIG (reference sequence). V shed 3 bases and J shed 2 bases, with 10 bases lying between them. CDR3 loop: CAWRVTGNTEAFF. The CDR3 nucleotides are TGTGCCTGGAGGGTCACAGGTAACACTGAAGCTTTCTTT.

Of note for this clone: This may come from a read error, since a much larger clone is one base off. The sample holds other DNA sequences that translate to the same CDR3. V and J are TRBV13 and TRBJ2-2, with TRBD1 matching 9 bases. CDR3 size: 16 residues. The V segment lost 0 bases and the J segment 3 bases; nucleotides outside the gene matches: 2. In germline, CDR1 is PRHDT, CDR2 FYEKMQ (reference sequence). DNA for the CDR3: TGTGCCAGCAGCTTAGGGACAGGGGGGCACACCGGGGAGCTGTTTTTT. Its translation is CASSLGTGGHTGELFF. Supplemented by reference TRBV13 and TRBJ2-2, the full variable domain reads AAGVIQSPRHLIKEKRETATLKCYPIPRHDTVYWYQQGPGQDPQFLISFYEKMQSDKGSIPDRFSAQQFSDYHSELNMSSLELGDSALYFCASSLGTGGHTGELFFGEGSRLTVL.

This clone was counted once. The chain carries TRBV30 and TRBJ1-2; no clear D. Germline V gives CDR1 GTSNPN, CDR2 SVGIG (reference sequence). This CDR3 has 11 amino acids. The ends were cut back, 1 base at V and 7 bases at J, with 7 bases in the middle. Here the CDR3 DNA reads TGTGCCTGGAGTGGGCATGTTGGCTACACCTTC. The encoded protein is CAWSGHVGYTF. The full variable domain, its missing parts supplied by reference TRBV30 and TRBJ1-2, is SQTIHQWPATLVQPVGSPLSLECTVEGTSNPNLYWYRQAAGRGLQLLFYSVGIGQISSEVPQNLSASRPQDRQFILSSKKLLLSDSGFYLCAWSGHVGYTFGSGTRLTVV.

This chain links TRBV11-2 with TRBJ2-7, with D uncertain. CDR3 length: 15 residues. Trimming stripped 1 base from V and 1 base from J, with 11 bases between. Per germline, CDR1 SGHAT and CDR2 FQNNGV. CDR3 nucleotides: TGTGCCAGCAGCTTAGGACCGGGCGTATCCTACGAGCAGTACTTC. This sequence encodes CASSLGPGVSYEQYF.

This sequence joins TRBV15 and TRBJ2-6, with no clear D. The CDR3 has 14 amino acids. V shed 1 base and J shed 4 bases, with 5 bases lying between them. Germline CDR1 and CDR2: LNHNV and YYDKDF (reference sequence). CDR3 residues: CATSRGAGANVLTF. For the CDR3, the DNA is TGTGCCACCAGCAGAGGAGCCGGGGCCAACGTCCTGACTTTC.

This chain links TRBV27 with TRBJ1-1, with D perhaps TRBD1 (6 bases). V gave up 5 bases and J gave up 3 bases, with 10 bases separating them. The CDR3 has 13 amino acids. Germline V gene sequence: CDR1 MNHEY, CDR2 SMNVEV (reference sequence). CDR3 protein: CASSLGGDTEAFF. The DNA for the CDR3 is TGTGCCAGCAGTCTAGGGGGGGACACTGAAGCTTTCTTT.

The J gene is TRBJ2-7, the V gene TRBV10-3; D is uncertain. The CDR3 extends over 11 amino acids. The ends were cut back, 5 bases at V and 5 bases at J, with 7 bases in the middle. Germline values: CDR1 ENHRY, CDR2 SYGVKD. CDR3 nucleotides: TGTGCCATCAGTCATGAGGACGAGCAGTACTTC. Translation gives CAISHEDEQYF.

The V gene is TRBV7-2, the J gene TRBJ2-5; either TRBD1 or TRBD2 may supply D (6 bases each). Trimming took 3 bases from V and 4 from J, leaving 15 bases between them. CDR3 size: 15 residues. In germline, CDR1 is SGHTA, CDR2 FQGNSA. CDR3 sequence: CASSFQGGSGETQYF. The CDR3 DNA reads TGTGCCAGCAGCTTCCAAGGGGGTAGCGGAGAGACCCAGTACTTC.

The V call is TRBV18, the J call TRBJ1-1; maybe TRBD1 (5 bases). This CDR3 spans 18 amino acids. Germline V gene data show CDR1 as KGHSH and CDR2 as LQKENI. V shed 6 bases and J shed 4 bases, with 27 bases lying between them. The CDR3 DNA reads TGTGCCAGCTCTCAACGGGGCCATTCCGGGACGCATGTCACTGAAGCTTTCTTT. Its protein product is CASSQRGHSGTHVTEAFF.

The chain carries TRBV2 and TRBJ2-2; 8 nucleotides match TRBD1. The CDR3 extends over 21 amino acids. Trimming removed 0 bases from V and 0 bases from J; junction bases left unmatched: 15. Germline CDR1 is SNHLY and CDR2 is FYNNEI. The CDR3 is CASSEAFYDRGENPNTGELFF. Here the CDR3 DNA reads TGTGCCAGCAGTGAAGCCTTCTACGACAGGGGAGAGAACCCGAACACCGGGGAGCTGTTTTTT.

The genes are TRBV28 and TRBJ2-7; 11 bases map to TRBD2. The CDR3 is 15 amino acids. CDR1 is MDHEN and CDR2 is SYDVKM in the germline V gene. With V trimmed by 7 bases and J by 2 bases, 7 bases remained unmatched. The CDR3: CASIPGTSGTYEQYF. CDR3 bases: TGTGCCAGCATCCCCGGGACTAGCGGTACCTACGAGCAGTACTTC.

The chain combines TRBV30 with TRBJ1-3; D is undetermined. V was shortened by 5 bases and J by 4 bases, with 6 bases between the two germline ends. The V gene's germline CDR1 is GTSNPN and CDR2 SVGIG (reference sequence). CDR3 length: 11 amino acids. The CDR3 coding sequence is TGTGCCTGGTCTGGGGGAAACACCATATATTTT. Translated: CAWSGGNTIYF.

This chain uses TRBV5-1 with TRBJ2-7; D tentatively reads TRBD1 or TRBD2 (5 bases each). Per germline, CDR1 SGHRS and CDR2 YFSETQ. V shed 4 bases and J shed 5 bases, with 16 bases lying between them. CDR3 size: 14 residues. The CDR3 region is CASSRDPKGHEQYF. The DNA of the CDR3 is TGCGCCAGCAGCCGGGACCCCAAAGGTCACGAGCAGTACTTC. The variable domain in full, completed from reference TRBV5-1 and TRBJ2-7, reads KAGVTQTPRYLIKTRGQQVTLSCSPISGHRSVSWYQQTPGQGLQFLFEYFSETQRNKGNFPGRFSGRQFSNSRSEMNVSTLELGDSALYLCASSRDPKGHEQYFGPGTRLTVT.

The CDR3 spells CASSRYLAGEQYF. The CDR3 nucleotides are TGTGCCAGCAGCCGATACCTAGCGGGGGAGCAGTACTTC. The chain has TRBV7-2 and TRBJ2-7, with 9 bases identical to TRBD2. Losses at the gene ends were 5 bases for V and 7 bases for J; bases not matched to a gene: 6. Germline CDR1 reads SGHTA; CDR2 reads FQGNSA. This CDR3 region has 13 residues. The full variable domain, completed using reference TRBV7-2 and TRBJ2-7, is GAGVSQSPSNKVTEKGKDVELRCDPISGHTALYWYRQSLGQGLEFLIYFQGNSAPDKSGLPSDRFSAERTGGSVSTLTIQRTQQEDSAVYLCASSRYLAGEQYFGPGTRLTVT.

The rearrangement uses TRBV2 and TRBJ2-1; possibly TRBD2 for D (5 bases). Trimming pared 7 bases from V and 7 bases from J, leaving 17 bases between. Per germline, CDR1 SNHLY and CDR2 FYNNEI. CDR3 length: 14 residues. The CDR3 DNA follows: TGTGCCAGCAAGGAGGAATCGGGTCGGAATGAGCAGTTCTTC. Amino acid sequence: CASKEESGRNEQFF. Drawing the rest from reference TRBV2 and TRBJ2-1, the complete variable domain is EPEVTQTPSHQVTQMGQEVILRCVPISNHLYFYWYRQILGQKVEFLVSFYNNEISEKSEIFDDQFSVERPDGSNFTLKIRSTKLEDSAMYFCASKEESGRNEQFFGPGTRLTVL.

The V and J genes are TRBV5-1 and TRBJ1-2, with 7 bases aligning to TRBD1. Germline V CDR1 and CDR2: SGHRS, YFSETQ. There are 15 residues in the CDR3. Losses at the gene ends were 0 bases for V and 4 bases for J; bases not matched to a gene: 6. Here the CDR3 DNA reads TGCGCCAGCAGCTTGGAGGGCGGGACAGCCTATGGCTACACCTTC. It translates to CASSLEGGTAYGYTF.

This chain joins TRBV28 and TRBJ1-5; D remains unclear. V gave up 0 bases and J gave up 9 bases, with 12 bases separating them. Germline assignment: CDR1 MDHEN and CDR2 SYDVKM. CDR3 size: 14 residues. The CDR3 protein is CASSLWSEVSPQHF. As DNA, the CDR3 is TGTGCCAGCAGTTTATGGTCAGAGGTTTCGCCCCAGCATTTT.

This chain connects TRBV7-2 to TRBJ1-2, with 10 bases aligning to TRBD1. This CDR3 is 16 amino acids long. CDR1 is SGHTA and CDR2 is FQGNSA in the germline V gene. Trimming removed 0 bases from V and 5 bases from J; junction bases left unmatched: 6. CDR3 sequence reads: CASSLALWDRGYGYTF. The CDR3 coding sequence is TGTGCCAGCAGCTTAGCTCTCTGGGACAGGGGATATGGCTACACCTTC.

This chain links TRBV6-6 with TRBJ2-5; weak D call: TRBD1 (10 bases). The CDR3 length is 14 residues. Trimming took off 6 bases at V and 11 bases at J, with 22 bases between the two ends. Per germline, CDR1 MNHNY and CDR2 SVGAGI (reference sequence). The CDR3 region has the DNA TGTGCCAGCAGCCTGACAGGGGGCGGGGGGGAGCAGTACTTC. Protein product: CASSLTGGGGEQYF.

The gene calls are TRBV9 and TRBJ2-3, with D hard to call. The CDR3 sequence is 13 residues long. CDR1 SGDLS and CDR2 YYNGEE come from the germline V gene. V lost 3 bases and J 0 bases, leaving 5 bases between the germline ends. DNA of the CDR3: TGTGCCAGCAGCGAGGACAGCACAGATACGCAGTATTTT. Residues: CASSEDSTDTQYF.

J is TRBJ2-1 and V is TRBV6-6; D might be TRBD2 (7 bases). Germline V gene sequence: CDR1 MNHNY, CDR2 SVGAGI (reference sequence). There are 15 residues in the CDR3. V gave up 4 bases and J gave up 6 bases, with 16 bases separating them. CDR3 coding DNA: TGTGCCAGCAGTTTCCCGAGGGGGGAGGGCAATGAGCAGTTCTTC. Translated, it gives CASSFPRGEGNEQFF.